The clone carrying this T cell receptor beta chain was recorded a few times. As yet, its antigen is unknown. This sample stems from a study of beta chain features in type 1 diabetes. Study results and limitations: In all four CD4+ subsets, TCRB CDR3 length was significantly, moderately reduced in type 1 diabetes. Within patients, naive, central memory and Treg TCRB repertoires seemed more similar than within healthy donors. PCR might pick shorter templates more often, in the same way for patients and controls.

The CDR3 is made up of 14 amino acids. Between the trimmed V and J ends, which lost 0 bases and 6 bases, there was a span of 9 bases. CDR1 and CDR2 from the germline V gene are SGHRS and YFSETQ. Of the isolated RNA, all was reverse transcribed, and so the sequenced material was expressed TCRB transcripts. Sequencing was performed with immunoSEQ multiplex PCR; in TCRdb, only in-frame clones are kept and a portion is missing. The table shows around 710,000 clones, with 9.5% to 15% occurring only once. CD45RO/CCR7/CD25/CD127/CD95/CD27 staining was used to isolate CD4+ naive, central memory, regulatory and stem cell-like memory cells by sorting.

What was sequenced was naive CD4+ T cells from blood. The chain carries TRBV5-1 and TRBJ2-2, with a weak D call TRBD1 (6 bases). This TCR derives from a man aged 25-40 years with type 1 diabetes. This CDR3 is CASSLGQAAGELFF. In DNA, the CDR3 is TGCGCCAGCAGCTTGGGACAGGCGGCCGGGGAGCTGTTTTTT.